The present T cell receptor beta chain was sequenced within a study of cytomegalovirus exposure and HLA in healthy donors. Study summary: Of the donors genotyped, several hundred in all, about 80% fell in the Caucasian-associated ancestry cluster. Whole-study results and caveats: Later genetic work tied a missense DCLRE1C variant to beta-chain V and J trimming. A later analysis found that most CMV-associated TCR beta chains appeared HLA-restricted. A previous analysis found most TCR beta V segments productive roughly 87% or roughly 30% of the time.

Trimming at V came to 6 bases and at J to 1 base, leaving 14 bases not matched to a gene. Germline assignment: CDR1 LNHDA and CDR2 SQIVND (reference sequence). The CDR3 covers 17 residues. The PCR had 60 Vbeta and 13 Jbeta primers. Data came from immunoSEQ multiplex PCR; TCRdb stores just in-frame clones and leaves some out. This table has approximately 70,000 clones, about 71% appearing once. This clone was seen only a few times. Its specificity is unknown. The sample taken for sequencing was PBMCs. The TCR originated in a woman aged 50 to 60 in good health and CMV-seropositive. The chain recombines TRBV19 with TRBJ2-5; 7 nucleotides line up with TRBD2. This chain's CDR3 is CASRGGGGGGIQETQYF. In DNA form, the CDR3 reads TGTGCCAGTAGGGGAGGCGGTGGCGGGGGTATCCAAGAGACCCAGTACTTC.